This TCR beta chain was sequenced in a study of blood T cell repertoires in COVID-19 (dated by TCRdb to the early 2020s). In the study overall: Collaborator samples came from the United States, Italy and Spain and covered acute and convalescent phases of COVID-19. The prospective study material was composed of cDNA or gDNA derived from T cells, B-cell-depleted T cells, or PBMCs. Deeply sampled blood TCRbeta repertoires from subjects exposed to, actively infected with, or recovered from COVID-19 were included in the dataset. The repertoires were made available in a free public database intended to serve as a resource for research on the immune response to SARS-CoV-2. Samples were obtained from the ongoing ImmuneRACE study (first 160 participants) and from over 1,000 subjects provided by 6 global collaborators. Nearly every sample came with metadata listing a de-identified subject ID, COVID-19 status, age in years and sex. Where HLA class I and class II types were available, the types were taken from metadata supplied by the sample provider, not from assay-based typing. The study at large found these results: How much clinical and demographic metadata was included differed by source and by participant, and the metadata was provided uncurated.

TCRbeta CDR3 regions were amplified from genomic DNA using the immunoSEQ Assay, a bias-controlled multiplex PCR. In the authors' own workflow: Within the assay, amplification of reference gene primers was used to estimate how many nucleated cells each sample contained. Sequence reads were collapsed and filtered to measure the absolute abundance of every unique TCRbeta CDR3 rearrangement. For each sample, productive Simpson clonality was calculated as the square root of Simpson's diversity index across productive rearrangements. The table was pulled from immuneACCESS by TCRdb, which kept in-frame rearrangements only. Such tables lose some clones; where checked, under half of the loss comes from unresolved V genes, and the rest has no known cause. Clone size and V and J calls were adopted from that table, with D and trimming inferred from the DNA. The sample has 130,000 or so clones on record, about four fifths of them singletons. In total, the top ten clones hold around an eighth of the sample.

Worth noting for this clone: What this receptor recognizes is not known. No base-level quality is on record; no much larger clone is a single base apart.

Collaborating institutions collected whole blood in K2EDTA tubes following their own protocols. Collaborator samples were shipped for TCRbeta analysis as frozen whole blood, isolated PBMCs, or DNA extracted from either sample type. CDR1 and CDR2, per the germline V gene, are SGHRS and YFSETQ. The CDR3 measures 15 amino acids from cysteine to phenylalanine. Only the CDR3 part of the read is kept: 45 bases, read in frame from the first base. Trimming at the junction amounts to 3 bases on V and 0 bases on J, and the germline ends lie 10 bases apart. The sequence links TRBV5-1 to TRBJ1-3; the D gene remains uncertain. Source material: peripheral blood. The TCR sequence derives from a human donor in a cohort sampled during active COVID-19. The CDR3 protein sequence reads: CASSYDAGSGNTIYF. The DNA sequence follows: TGCGCCAGCAGCTACGACGCAGGCTCTGGAAACACCATATATTTT.